A single sample gave rise to the 32 T cell receptor beta chains below, sequenced in a study of Graves' ophthalmopathy and Graves' hyperthyroidism. From RNA, the CDR3 regions of TCR beta chains were amplified and sequenced. Amplification began with first-round RT-PCR using HTBI primers, then second-round multiplex PCR was performed. One entry per CDR3 protein results from TCRdb running MiXCR on the multiplex PCR reads. The table shows hundreds of thousands of distinct CDR3 sequences, with roughly 20% occurring only once. The sample comprised peripheral blood. The origin of the receptors is a woman under 30 with stable Graves' hyperthyroidism. Some clones in this sample may be carry-over from other donors' samples.

This clonotype was observed at least ten times. The chain uses TRBV6-4 and TRBJ1-1; 8 bases align to TRBD1. Germline V gene lookup returns CDR1 MRHNA and CDR2 SNTAGT. V was clipped by 2 bases and J by 3 bases; unmatched bases: 2. The CDR3 spans 14 residues. The CDR3 sequence is CASSDRQGYTEAFF. In nucleotides, the CDR3 is TGTGCCAGCAGTGACCGACAGGGGTACACTGAAGCTTTCTTT.

This clonotype was picked up many times. The chain links TRBV20-1 to TRBJ1-5, with 8 nucleotides matching TRBD1. The junction had 7 bases not matched to a gene; V was cut back by 3 bases and J by 6 bases. The CDR3 is made up of 14 amino acids. Per the germline V gene, CDR1 is DFQATT and CDR2 is SNEGSKA (reference sequence). This chain's CDR3 is CSASQGAVGQPQHF. The CDR3 DNA follows: TGCAGTGCTAGCCAGGGGGCGGTAGGTCAGCCCCAGCATTTT.

The genes are TRBV5-1 and TRBJ1-1, with D maybe TRBD1 (6 bases). Per the germline V gene, CDR1 is SGHRS and CDR2 is YFSETQ. The CDR3 spans 15 residues. V gave up 2 bases and J gave up 4 bases, with 15 bases separating them. Written as DNA, the CDR3 is TGCGCCAGCAGCTTTCAGGGGACAAAGAGCACTGAAGCTTTCTTT. Its protein product is CASSFQGTKSTEAFF.

CDR3 residues: CSAMKQGAWELFF. The CDR3 DNA sequence: TGCAGTGCTATGAAACAGGGGGCGTGGGAGCTGTTTTTT. This chain links TRBV20-1 with TRBJ2-2; 9 bases line up with TRBD1. This CDR3 contains 13 residues. The V and J ends lost 4 bases and 9 bases, in that order; junction bases with no gene match: 6. CDR1 is DFQATT, CDR2 SNEGSKA, per germline (reference sequence).

The CDR3 loop is CASSPYLDPQSPLHF. As DNA, the CDR3 is TGTGCCAGCAGTCCTTATCTGGACCCTCAATCACCCCTCCACTTT. This chain uses TRBV12-3 or TRBV12-4 with TRBJ1-6; D unclear. The CDR3 extends over 15 amino acids. Trimming pared 5 bases from V and 10 bases from J, leaving 18 bases between.

This clonotype was counted many times. This rearrangement joins TRBV10-2 to TRBJ1-5; D not resolved. Between the trimmed V and J ends, which lost 4 bases and 6 bases, there was a span of 10 bases. This CDR3 spans 13 amino acids. Germline loops: CDR1 WSHSY, CDR2 SAAADI. This chain's CDR3 is CASSVDFTQPQHF. The CDR3 DNA reads as TGCGCCAGCAGTGTTGACTTTACTCAGCCCCAGCATTTT.

In this sample, this clonotype turned up once. CDR3 nucleotide sequence: TGTGCCACCATGCAGGGGGAGACCCAGTACTTC. As protein: CATMQGETQYF. The gene calls are TRBV6-1 and TRBJ2-5, with D possibly matching TRBD1 (6 bases). CDR3 size: 11 residues. The ends were cut back, 10 bases at V and 5 bases at J, with 11 bases in the middle. Germline CDR1 reads MNHNS; CDR2 reads SASEGT.

This clonotype was observed many times. The chain employs TRBV14 and TRBJ2-2; a possible D gene is TRBD2 (5 bases). Germline assignment: CDR1 SGHDN and CDR2 FVKESK. Trimming removed 0 bases at V and 7 bases at J, with 9 bases between. The CDR3 runs to 14 residues. CDR3 loop: CASSQDGRGGELFF. In DNA, the CDR3 is TGTGCCAGCAGCCAAGATGGACGGGGCGGGGAGCTGTTTTTT.

This clonotype was counted at least ten times. The CDR3 here is CATSDSGRDVWYEQYF. Here the CDR3 DNA reads TGTGCCACCAGTGATTCGGGTCGGGACGTTTGGTACGAGCAGTACTTC. The chain uses TRBV24-1 and TRBJ2-7; D could derive from TRBD1 or TRBD2 (5 bases each). The CDR3 is 16 residues long. V was pared by 2 bases and J by 4 bases, with 17 bases between. The germline V gene has CDR1 KGHDR and CDR2 SFDVKD.

This clonotype was recorded many times. The genes are TRBV19 and TRBJ1-5; D possibly corresponds to TRBD1 (5 bases). The CDR3 has 14 residues. V was pared by 2 bases and J by 5 bases, with 10 bases between. CDR1 and CDR2 (germline): LNHDA, SQIVND (reference sequence). The CDR3 protein is CASSIRRGDQPQHF. CDR3 in DNA: TGTGCCAGTAGTATAAGGCGGGGGGATCAGCCCCAGCATTTT. The variable domain in full, with the rest retrieved from reference TRBV19 and TRBJ1-5, is DGGITQSPKYLFRKEGQNVTLSCEQNLNHDAMYWYRQDPGQGLRLIYYSQIVNDFQKGDIAEGYSVSREKKESFPLTVTSAQKNPTAFYLCASSIRRGDQPQHFGDGTRLSIL.

Ten or more counts support this clonotype. The CDR3 region has the DNA TGCAGTGCGGGGAAGGACAGCATAACCTATGGCTACACCTTC. Amino acids: CSAGKDSITYGYTF. The chain couples TRBV20-1 to TRBJ1-2; tentative D call: TRBD1 (6 bases). The CDR3 extends over 14 amino acids. Germline CDR1 and CDR2: DFQATT and SNEGSKA (reference sequence). Trimming shortened V by 6 bases and J by 4 bases, and 18 bases separated the two germline ends.

This clonotype was picked up many times. The rearrangement joins TRBV19 to TRBJ2-7, with D tentatively TRBD1 (6 bases). V gave up 3 bases and J gave up 1 base, with 10 bases separating them. Germline-derived CDR1 and CDR2 are LNHDA and SQIVND (reference sequence). The CDR3 loop spans 14 amino acids. As DNA, the CDR3 is TGTGCCAGTAGTATCCGGACAGTGTCCTACGAGCAGTACTTC. It is translated as CASSIRTVSYEQYF.

The table lists this clonotype with many counts. The rearrangement links TRBV11-1 to TRBJ1-1; D perhaps matches TRBD1 (6 bases). The ends were cut back, 0 bases at V and 3 bases at J, with 14 bases in the middle. CDR1 is SGHAT, CDR2 FQDESV, per germline (reference sequence). The CDR3 consists of 16 residues. For the CDR3, the DNA is TGTGCCAGCAGCTTAGCTGCCAGGGGCCTATACACTGAAGCTTTCTTT. Its translation is CASSLAARGLYTEAFF.

The table lists this clonotype with many counts. This chain links TRBV6-5 with TRBJ1-1; D gene unclear. The CDR3 contains 14 residues. Trimming removed 0 bases at V and 2 bases at J, with 7 bases between. Germline-derived CDR1 and CDR2 are MNHEY and SVGAGI. CDR3 sequence (DNA): TGTGCCAGCAGTTACTCGTACGGCAACACTGAAGCTTTCTTT. It yields the protein CASSYSYGNTEAFF.

This chain joins TRBV9 and TRBJ2-5; D could derive from TRBD1 or TRBD2 (6 bases each). The CDR3 has 12 amino acids. Trimming cost V 3 bases and J 4 bases, with 7 bases left between them. CDR1 is SGDLS, CDR2 YYNGEE, per germline. This CDR3 reads CASSAGAETQYF. CDR3 sequence (DNA): TGTGCCAGCAGCGCGGGGGCAGAGACCCAGTACTTC.

This clonotype has ten or more counts. The chain is built from TRBV7-2 and TRBJ2-7; D not certain. Germline lookup yields CDR1 SGHTA and CDR2 FQGNSA. Trimming left V 4 bases short and J 2 bases short, with 12 bases between. This CDR3 contains 14 residues. The CDR3 bases are TGTGCCAGCAGCTCCCTATCCTTCACCTACGAGCAGTACTTC. Encoded protein: CASSSLSFTYEQYF.

This clonotype was found many times. The chain carries TRBV5-1 and TRBJ1-6, with D possibly being TRBD1 (5 bases). Germline lookup yields CDR1 SGHRS and CDR2 YFSETQ. V was cut by 3 bases and J by 7 bases, with 14 bases left in between. The CDR3 is 15 residues long. The CDR3: CASSSSGRPNSPLHF. CDR3 bases: TGCGCCAGCAGCTCATCGGGACGTCCGAATTCACCCCTCCACTTT.

The rearrangement uses TRBV20-1 and TRBJ1-5; D unresolved. Per germline, CDR1 DFQATT and CDR2 SNEGSKA (reference sequence). Trimming cost V 2 bases and J 0 bases, with 8 bases left between them. This CDR3 contains 14 residues. CDR3 amino acids: CSARSPGSNQPQHF. CDR3 nucleotides: TGCAGTGCTAGATCCCCGGGTAGCAATCAGCCCCAGCATTTT.

The J gene is TRBJ2-5, the V gene TRBV12-3 or TRBV12-4; D not certain. The V gene lost 5 bases and the J gene lost 5 bases, with 12 bases spanning the gap. The CDR3 consists of 13 residues. This CDR3 is CASSPARMETQYF. Written as DNA, the CDR3 is TGTGCCAGCAGTCCCGCCCGCATGGAGACCCAGTACTTC.

This clonotype appeared many times. This chain uses TRBV30 with TRBJ1-5; D may be TRBD1 (6 bases). The V and J ends lost 5 bases and 2 bases respectively, with 13 bases between them. Per the germline V gene, CDR1 is GTSNPN and CDR2 is SVGIG (reference sequence). This CDR3 has 14 amino acids. The DNA for the CDR3 is TGTGCCTGGGATTCAGGGGTGGGCAATCAGCCCCAGCATTTT. Encoded protein: CAWDSGVGNQPQHF.

In its sample, this clonotype was seen many times. The V call is TRBV15, the J call TRBJ2-2, with D maybe TRBD2 (5 bases). The V end lost 11 bases, the J end lost 5 bases, and 18 bases lay between the germline ends. Germline V CDR1 and CDR2: LNHNV, YYDKDF (reference sequence). CDR3 length equals 14 residues. The DNA of the CDR3 is TGTGCCGCGGCCGGGGAGATAGGGACCGGGGAGCTGTTTTTT. Translation: CAAAGEIGTGELFF. The full variable domain, in which reference TRBV15 and TRBJ2-2 provide the parts outside the CDR3, is DAMVIQNPRYQVTQFGKPVTLSCSQTLNHNVMYWYQQKSSQAPKLLFHYYDKDFNNEADTPDNFQSRRPNTSFCFLDIRSPGLGDTAMYLCAAAGEIGTGELFFGEGSRLTVL.

This clonotype was seen ten or more times. The J gene is TRBJ2-7, the V gene TRBV12-3 or TRBV12-4; unclear D gene. This CDR3 contains 12 residues. The ends were cut back, 5 bases at V and 4 bases at J, with 9 bases in the middle. CDR3 amino acids: CASSLYRYEQYF. CDR3 sequence (DNA): TGTGCCAGCAGTCTCTACAGATACGAGCAGTACTTC.

This clonotype has ten or more counts. CDR3 sequence: CSVERARDTEAFF. The DNA for the CDR3 is TGCAGCGTTGAAAGGGCCAGGGACACTGAAGCTTTCTTT. This chain connects TRBV29-1 to TRBJ1-1; a weak D match, TRBD1 (5 bases). Germline-derived CDR1 and CDR2 are SQVTM and ANQGSEA. The CDR3 consists of 13 residues. V was pared by 2 bases and J by 3 bases, with 10 bases between. The full variable domain, in which reference TRBV29-1 and TRBJ1-1 provide the parts outside the CDR3, is SAVISQKPSRDICQRGTSLTIQCQVDSQVTMMFWYRQQPGQSLTLIATANQGSEATYESGFVIDKFPISRPNLTFSTLTVSNMSPEDSSIYLCSVERARDTEAFFGQGTRLTVV.

This clonotype has at least ten counts. V gene TRBV12-3 or TRBV12-4 combines with J gene TRBJ1-1; no clear D. The CDR3 length is 13 residues. V was cut by 5 bases and J by 1 base, with 8 bases left in between. CDR3 protein: CASSRTGNTEAFF. The CDR3 nucleotides are TGTGCCAGCAGTAGAACGGGGAACACTGAAGCTTTCTTT.

This clonotype appeared a few times. DNA of the CDR3: TGTGCCAGCAGCGCAGCGACAGGGCACCAAGAGACCCAGTACTTC. Amino acid sequence: CASSAATGHQETQYF. The chain couples TRBV7-2 to TRBJ2-5; 7 bases align to TRBD1. This CDR3 comprises 15 residues. V shed 5 bases and J 0 bases; nucleotides not matched to a gene: 6. From germline, CDR1 is SGHTA and CDR2 FQGNSA.

This clonotype was seen a few times. V usage is TRBV4-1 and J usage is TRBJ1-5; 9 bases align to TRBD1. This CDR3 is 18 amino acids long. The V gene's germline CDR1 is MGHRA and CDR2 YSYEKL. With V trimmed by 3 bases and J by 3 bases, 12 bases remained unmatched. CDR3 nucleotides: TGCGCCAGCAGCCACGAGCGGGGACAGGGCGGTTCCAATCAGCCCCAGCATTTT. Amino acids: CASSHERGQGGSNQPQHF.

The rearrangement joins TRBV15 to TRBJ2-7; D uncertain. This CDR3 comprises 13 residues. Germline V gene lookup returns CDR1 LNHNV and CDR2 YYDKDF (reference sequence). Trimming took 5 bases from V and 5 from J, leaving 13 bases between them. For the CDR3, the DNA is TGTGCCACCAGCCCCTCGGTTGCGGACGAGCAGTACTTC. Protein: CATSPSVADEQYF.

This clonotype was recorded at least ten times. The chain combines TRBV28 with TRBJ2-5; D not resolved. Between the trimmed V and J ends, which lost 5 bases and 3 bases, there was a span of 16 bases. The germline gives CDR1 MDHEN, CDR2 SYDVKM. This CDR3 has 15 amino acids. The CDR3 protein is CASSLLAGGKETQYF. CDR3 sequence (DNA): TGTGCCAGCAGTCTATTGGCCGGCGGAAAAGAGACCCAGTACTTC.

In this sample, this clonotype turned up a few times. A read error is possible here, since a much larger clone lies one base away. The rearrangement joins TRBV6-1 to TRBJ1-6; no clear D. Germline V CDR1 and CDR2: MNHNS, SASEGT. The CDR3 consists of 14 residues. V lost 10 bases, J lost 0 bases, and 10 bases lay in between. The CDR3 DNA reads as TGTGCCATCGGAAGGGACTCCTATAATTCACCCCTCCACTTT. Translated, it gives CAIGRDSYNSPLHF.

This clonotype was picked up many times. The genes are TRBV7-9 and TRBJ1-2, with 7 bases lining up with TRBD1. CDR1 is SEHNR and CDR2 is FQNEAQ in the germline V gene (reference sequence). Trimming took 3 bases from V and 4 from J; bases not matched to a gene: 8. CDR3 length: 15 amino acids. In DNA, the CDR3 is TGTGCCAGCAGCTTGGGGGGGGACAGAATCTATGGCTACACCTTC. This codes for CASSLGGDRIYGYTF.

Concerning this clonotype itself: Being one base from a much bigger clone, this may be a read error. This chain links TRBV20-1 with TRBJ1-6; D uncertain. CDR3 length equals 14 residues. V gave up 0 bases and J gave up 5 bases, with 8 bases separating them. Germline V CDR1 and CDR2: DFQATT, SNEGSKA (reference sequence). CDR3 loop: CSAREIHNNSPLHF. Here the CDR3 DNA reads TGCAGTGCTAGAGAGATTCATAATAATTCACCCCTCCACTTT.

This clonotype was recorded at least ten times. This chain links TRBV24-1 with TRBJ2-7; maybe TRBD1 (5 bases). The CDR3 is made up of 14 amino acids. CDR1 and CDR2 from the germline V gene are KGHDR and SFDVKD. V shed 5 bases and J shed 4 bases, with 14 bases lying between them. CDR3 region: CATSASDRRYEQYF. The CDR3 DNA reads TGTGCCACCAGTGCCAGCGACAGAAGATACGAGCAGTACTTC.